Listed below are T cell receptor beta chains from one sample, sequenced in a study of CD8 T cells in Susac syndrome. TCRdb reprocessed the immunoSEQ multiplex PCR reads with MiXCR, giving one entry per CDR3 protein. The sample has approximately 74,000 distinct CDR3 sequences; over 85% are singletons. What was sequenced was CD8+ T cells from PBMCs. All receptors come from a human donor with Susac syndrome. Each CDR3 is given with its conserved first and last residue. The D gene is left open where the match is weak. Clone size is not always given. Where it is, it says once, few, many or a class for expanded clones.

D gene	J gene	clone size	V gene	CDR3 protein	CDR3 DNA
TRBD1	TRBJ2-1	few	TRBV5-4	CASSLWDSYNEQFF	TGTGCCAGCAGCTTGTGGGACAGTTACAATGAGCAGTTCTTC
TRBD1	TRBJ1-4	NA	TRBV2	CASSEGGQGGNEKLFF	TGTGCCAGCAGTGAAGGGGGACAGGGCGGAAATGAAAAACTGTTTTTT
NA	TRBJ2-5	NA	TRBV6-6	CASSYSIGGETQYF	TGTGCCAGCAGTTACTCGATAGGGGGAGAGACCCAGTACTTC
NA	TRBJ2-3	NA	TRBV4-1	CASSQERRATDTQYF	TGCGCCAGCAGCCAAGAGAGGAGGGCCACAGATACGCAGTATTTT
NA	TRBJ2-4	NA	TRBV4-2	CASSPLQGSQNIQYF	TGTGCCAGCAGCCCACTACAGGGTTCGCAAAACATTCAGTACTTC
NA	TRBJ2-2	NA	TRBV2	CASSELLTGELFF	TGTGCCAGCAGTGAACTTCTCACCGGGGAGCTGTTTTTT
NA	TRBJ2-2	NA	TRBV7-6	CASSLAPVSRGNTGELFF	TGTGCCAGCAGCTTAGCGCCTGTCAGTCGGGGGAACACCGGGGAGCTGTTTTTT
TRBD2	TRBJ2-1	NA	TRBV19	CASSPTGLAGGPNNEQFF	TGTGCCAGTAGTCCAACCGGACTAGCGGGGGGGCCAAACAATGAGCAGTTCTTC
NA	TRBJ1-2	once	TRBV27	CASSLSPWDYGYTF	TGTGCCAGCAGTTTATCGCCGTGGGACTATGGCTACACCTTC
TRBD1	TRBJ2-5	NA	TRBV7-9	CASSTGQGAEETQYF	TGTGCCAGCAGCACGGGACAGGGGGCCGAAGAGACCCAGTACTTC
NA	TRBJ2-3	NA	TRBV9	CASSVVDRGTSTDTQYF	TGTGCCAGCAGCGTAGTTGATCGGGGGACTAGCACAGATACGCAGTATTTT
NA	TRBJ2-5	NA	TRBV24-1	CATRPLGEETQYF	TGTGCCACCAGACCTCTGGGGGAAGAGACCCAGTACTTC
NA	TRBJ2-1	NA	TRBV28	CASSSSDYEQFF	TGTGCCAGCAGTTCCAGCGACTATGAGCAGTTCTTC
NA	TRBJ1-2	NA	TRBV5-1	CASSLAGADYGYTF	TGCGCCAGCAGCTTGGCAGGGGCTGACTATGGCTACACCTTC
NA	TRBJ2-1	once	TRBV20-1	CSARGAGEDYNEQFF	TGCAGTGCTAGGGGGGCAGGGGAAGACTACAATGAGCAGTTCTTC
NA	TRBJ2-5	NA	TRBV24-1	CATSDSSGAETQYF	TGTGCCACCAGTGATTCCTCAGGGGCGGAGACCCAGTACTTC
TRBD2	TRBJ2-5	NA	TRBV5-4	CASSFGGLDETQYF	TGTGCCAGCAGCTTCGGGGGACTAGATGAGACCCAGTACTTC
TRBD1	TRBJ2-7	NA	TRBV7-2	CASSYAQGVRSEQYF	TGTGCCAGCAGCTACGCACAGGGGGTCAGATCCGAGCAGTACTTC
TRBD2	TRBJ2-3	NA	TRBV25-1	CAPTLAGGPTDTQYF	TGTGCCCCTACCCTAGCGGGAGGGCCGACAGATACGCAGTATTTT
TRBD1	TRBJ2-5	once	TRBV27	CASSLDRASGETQYF	TGTGCCAGCAGTCTGGACAGGGCCTCTGGGGAGACCCAGTACTTC
NA	TRBJ2-3	NA	TRBV4-1	CASSHATRTDTQYF	TGCGCCAGCAGCCACGCGACCCGTACCGATACGCAGTATTTT
NA	TRBJ1-6	NA	TRBV20-1	CSGGTGESPLHF	TGCAGTGGTGGGACCGGGGAATCACCCCTCCACTTT
NA	TRBJ1-2	NA	TRBV20-1	CSARDVDPHNYGYTF	TGCAGTGCTAGAGATGTAGACCCCCATAACTATGGCTACACCTTC
NA	TRBJ2-5	NA	TRBV29-1	CSVDGITQYF	TGCAGCGTTGACGGGATCACCCAGTACTTC
TRBD1	TRBJ1-5	NA	TRBV19	CASSMEGQGNQPQHF	TGTGCCAGTAGTATGGAGGGACAGGGCAATCAGCCCCAGCATTTT
NA	TRBJ1-5	NA	TRBV5-6	CASSLGGDQPQHF	TGTGCCAGCAGCTTGGGGGGGGACCAGCCCCAGCATTTT
NA	TRBJ2-7	NA	TRBV4-3	CASSQLADLSYEQYF	TGCGCCAGCAGCCAACTGGCGGATCTATCCTACGAGCAGTACTTC
NA	TRBJ1-5	NA	TRBV7-9	CASSLENEPQHF	TGTGCCAGCAGCTTAGAAAATGAGCCCCAGCATTTT
TRBD2	TRBJ2-2	NA	TRBV27	CASSRIAGLRSGELFF	TGTGCCAGCAGTCGCATAGCGGGGTTAAGATCCGGGGAGCTGTTTTTT